This T cell receptor (beta chain) was sequenced during a study of human T cells and chemical hapten exposure. Stated time point: patch test 1, 2 weeks after DPC sensitization. Treatment denoted: therapeutic diphenylcyclopropenone sensitization with weekly scalp DPC. The CDR3 contains 16 residues. Trimming stripped 0 bases from V and 5 bases from J, with 16 bases between. Germline CDR1 SGDLS, CDR2 YYNGEE. TCRdb analysed the RACE reads with MiXCR anew, one entry per CDR3 protein. Among 95,000 to 150,000 distinct CDR3 sequences, roughly an eighth were seen once, and the ten largest hold 0.9% to 0.95%. A remark on this clonotype: No antigen is known for it.

Regarding the study as a whole: Healthy people's immune response may differ from that of the donors, who had alopecia.

This sample comprised whole blood, obtained in connection with sensitization to the hapten diphenylcyclopropenone (DPC). The receptor comes from a young man with alopecia areata. Some clones in this sample may be carry-over from other donors' samples. The V call is TRBV9, the J call TRBJ2-3; D remains unclear. The CDR3 coding sequence is TGTGCCAGCAGCGTAGGGGTATCCGGTCCACAAGATACGCAGTATTTT. This encodes CASSVGVSGPQDTQYF.